This paragraph reports one TCR beta chain. Its antigen is not known. The germline gives CDR1 MGHRA, CDR2 YSYEKL. V lost 1 base, J lost 4 bases, and 11 bases lay in between. The CDR3 has 15 amino acids. The record originates from a study of T cells in Graves' hyperthyroidism and ophthalmopathy. General observations from the study: For ophthalmopathy, model prediction preceded onset by a median about 6 months. Separating ophthalmopathy from stable hyperthyroidism was achieved by a 13 V-J model.

Clinicians diagnosed patients from clinical symptoms, serum thyroxine and TRAb, thyroid ultrasound and orbital computed tomography. RNA transcripts provided the source from which TCR beta CDR3 regions were amplified. A set of HTBI primers served as the primers for a first-round RT-PCR of the TCR CDR3. Using its own MiXCR run on the multiplex PCR reads, TCRdb lists one record per CDR3 protein. Among approximately 400,000 distinct CDR3 sequences listed, less than 20% were seen once. Sequenced material: blood. The TCR originated in a man between 18 and 29 years old with Graves' ophthalmopathy. The chain carries TRBV4-1 and TRBJ1-5, with D tentatively TRBD1 (5 bases). CDR3 DNA: TGCGCCAGCAGCCAAGGAGGGACGGGAAATCAGCCCCAGCATTTT. Translation gives CASSQGGTGNQPQHF.